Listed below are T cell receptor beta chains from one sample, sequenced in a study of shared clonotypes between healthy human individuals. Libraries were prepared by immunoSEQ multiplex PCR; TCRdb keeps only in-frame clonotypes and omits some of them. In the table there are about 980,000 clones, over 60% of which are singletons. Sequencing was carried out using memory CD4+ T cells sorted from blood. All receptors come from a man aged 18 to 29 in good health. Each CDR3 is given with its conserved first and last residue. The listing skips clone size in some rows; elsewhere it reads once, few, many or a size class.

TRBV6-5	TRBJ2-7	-	CASTPRTGLKQYF
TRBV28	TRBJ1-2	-	CASSRRQQTYGYTF
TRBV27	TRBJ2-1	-	CASNPRGGTGNEQFF
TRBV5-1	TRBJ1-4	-	CASSHQYDAEKLFF
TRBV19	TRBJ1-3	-	CASKEQFSSGNTIYF
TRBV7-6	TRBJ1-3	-	CASSFLDSGNTIYF
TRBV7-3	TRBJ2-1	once	CASSLGWNEQFF
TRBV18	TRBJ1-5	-	CASSPLPDQPQHF
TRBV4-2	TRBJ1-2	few	CASSQDDSGFTYGYTF
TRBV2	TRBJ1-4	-	CASQTDTNEKLFF
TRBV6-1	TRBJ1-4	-	CASSDNREKLFF
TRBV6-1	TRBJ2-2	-	CASSEVTGTGELFF
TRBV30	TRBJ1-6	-	CAWSATGYNSPLHF
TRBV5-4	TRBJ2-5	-	CASSLVGTGDGETQYF
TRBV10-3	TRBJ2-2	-	CAISPNPGTARTGELFF
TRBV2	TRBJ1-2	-	CASSVETGHPGYTF
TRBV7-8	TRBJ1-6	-	CASSLGGNSPLHF
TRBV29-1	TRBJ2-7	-	CSVEDLAGGLYEQYF
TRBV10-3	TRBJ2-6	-	CAISLSGINSGANVLTF
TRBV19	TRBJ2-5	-	CASTKTRSETQYF
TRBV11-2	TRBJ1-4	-	CASSLESAGTSSGGKLFF
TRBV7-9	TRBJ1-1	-	CASSSTGQTEAFF
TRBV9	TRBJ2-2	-	CASSVGLNTGELFF
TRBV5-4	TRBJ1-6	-	CASSLTGAGNSPLHF
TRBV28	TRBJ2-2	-	CASRPQGGNGELFF
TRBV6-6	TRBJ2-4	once	CASSSGLAGAKNIQYF
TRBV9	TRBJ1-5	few	CASSVGSSNQPQHF
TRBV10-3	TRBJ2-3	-	CAIREGGTDTQYF
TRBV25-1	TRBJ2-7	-	CASTLGSTYEQYF
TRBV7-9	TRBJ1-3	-	CASSLTVSGNTIYF
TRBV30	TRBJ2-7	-	CAWSTGFYEQYF
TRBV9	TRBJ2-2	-	CASSVGAGLNTGELFF
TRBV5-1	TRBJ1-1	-	CASSFNSGTEAFF